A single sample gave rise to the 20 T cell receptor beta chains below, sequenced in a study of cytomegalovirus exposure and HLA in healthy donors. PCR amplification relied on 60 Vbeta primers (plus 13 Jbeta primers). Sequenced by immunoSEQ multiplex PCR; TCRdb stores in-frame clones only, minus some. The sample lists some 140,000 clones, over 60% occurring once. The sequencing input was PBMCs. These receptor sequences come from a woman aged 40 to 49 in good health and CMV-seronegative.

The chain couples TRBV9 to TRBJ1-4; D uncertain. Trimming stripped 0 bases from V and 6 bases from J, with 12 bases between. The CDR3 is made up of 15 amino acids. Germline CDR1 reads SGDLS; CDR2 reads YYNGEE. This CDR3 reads CASSVGLRRDEKLFF. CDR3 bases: TGTGCCAGCAGCGTAGGGCTCAGGCGGGATGAAAAACTGTTTTTT. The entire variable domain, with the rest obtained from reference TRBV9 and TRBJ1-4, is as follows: DSGVTQTPKHLITATGQRVTLRCSPRSGDLSVYWYQQSLDQGLQFLIQYYNGEERAKGNILERFSAQQFPDLHSELNLSSLELGDSALYFCASSVGLRRDEKLFFGSGTQLSVL.

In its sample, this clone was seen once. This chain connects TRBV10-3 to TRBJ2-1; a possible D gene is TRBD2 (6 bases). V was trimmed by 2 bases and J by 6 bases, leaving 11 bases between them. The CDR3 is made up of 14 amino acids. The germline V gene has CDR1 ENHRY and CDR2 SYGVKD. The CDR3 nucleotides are TGTGCCATCAGTGAGGCCCTGACTAGCAATGAGCAGTTCTTC. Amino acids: CAISEALTSNEQFF.

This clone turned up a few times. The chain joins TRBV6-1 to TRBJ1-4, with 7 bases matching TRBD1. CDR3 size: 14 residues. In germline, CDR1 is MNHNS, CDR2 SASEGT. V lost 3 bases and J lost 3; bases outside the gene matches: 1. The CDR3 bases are TGTGCCAGCAGTGACGGGACAGCTAATGAAAAACTGTTTTTT. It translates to CASSDGTANEKLFF.

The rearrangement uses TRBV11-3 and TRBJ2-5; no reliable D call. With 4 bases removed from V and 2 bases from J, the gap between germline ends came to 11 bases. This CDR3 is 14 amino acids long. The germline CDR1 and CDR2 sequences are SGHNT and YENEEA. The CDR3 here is CASSWRPLQETQYF. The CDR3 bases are TGTGCCAGCAGCTGGAGACCGCTTCAAGAGACCCAGTACTTC.

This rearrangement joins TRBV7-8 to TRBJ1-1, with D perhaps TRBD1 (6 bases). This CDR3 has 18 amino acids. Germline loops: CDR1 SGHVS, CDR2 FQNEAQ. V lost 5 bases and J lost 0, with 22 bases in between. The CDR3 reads CASSPTRGRGIMNTEAFF. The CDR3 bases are TGTGCCAGCAGCCCAACACGGGGGCGGGGGATTATGAACACTGAAGCTTTCTTT.

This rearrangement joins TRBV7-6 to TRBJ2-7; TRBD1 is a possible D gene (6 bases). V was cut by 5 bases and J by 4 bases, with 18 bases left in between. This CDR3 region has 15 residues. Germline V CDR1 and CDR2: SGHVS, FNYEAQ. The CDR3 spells CASSRTEGVGYEQYF. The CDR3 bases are TGTGCCAGCAGCAGGACCGAGGGGGTGGGTTACGAGCAGTACTTC. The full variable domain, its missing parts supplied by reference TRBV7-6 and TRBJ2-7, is GAGVSQSPRYKVTKRGQDVALRCDPISGHVSLYWYRQALGQGPEFLTYFNYEAQQDKSGLPNDRFSAERPEGSISTLTIQRTEQRDSAMYRCASSRTEGVGYEQYFGPGTRLTVT.

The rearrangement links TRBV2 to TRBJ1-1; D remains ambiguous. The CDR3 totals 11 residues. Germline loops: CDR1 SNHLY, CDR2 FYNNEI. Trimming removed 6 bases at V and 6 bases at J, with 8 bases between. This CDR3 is CASRGRAEAFF. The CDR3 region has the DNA TGTGCCAGCAGGGGGAGGGCTGAAGCTTTCTTT.

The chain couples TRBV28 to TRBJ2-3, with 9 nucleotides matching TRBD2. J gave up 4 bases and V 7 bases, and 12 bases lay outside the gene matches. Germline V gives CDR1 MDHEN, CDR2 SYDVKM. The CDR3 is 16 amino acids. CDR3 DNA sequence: TGTGCCAGCACACTTCTACAGGGCGGGGGGGCAGATACGCAGTATTTT. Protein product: CASTLLQGGGADTQYF.

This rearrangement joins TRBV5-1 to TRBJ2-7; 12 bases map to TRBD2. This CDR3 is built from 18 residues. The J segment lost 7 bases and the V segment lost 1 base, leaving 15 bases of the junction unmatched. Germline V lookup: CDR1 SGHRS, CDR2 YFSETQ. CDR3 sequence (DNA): TGCGCCAGCAGCTTGAGGCCCAGGACTAGCGGGGACCTTGGGGAGCAGTACTTC. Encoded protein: CASSLRPRTSGDLGEQYF.

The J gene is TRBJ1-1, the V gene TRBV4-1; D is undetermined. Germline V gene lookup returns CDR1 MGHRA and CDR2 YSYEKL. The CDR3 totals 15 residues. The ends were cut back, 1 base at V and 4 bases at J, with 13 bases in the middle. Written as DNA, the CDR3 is TGCGCCAGCAGCCAAGTGGATACTCGCGGCACTGAAGCTTTCTTT. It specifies CASSQVDTRGTEAFF.

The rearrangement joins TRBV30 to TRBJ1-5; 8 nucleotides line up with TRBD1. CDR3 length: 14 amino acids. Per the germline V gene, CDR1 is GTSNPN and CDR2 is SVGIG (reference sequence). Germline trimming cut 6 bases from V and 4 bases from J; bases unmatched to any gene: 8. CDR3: CACHQGARNQPQHF. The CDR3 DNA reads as TGTGCCTGCCACCAGGGGGCAAGGAATCAGCCCCAGCATTTT.

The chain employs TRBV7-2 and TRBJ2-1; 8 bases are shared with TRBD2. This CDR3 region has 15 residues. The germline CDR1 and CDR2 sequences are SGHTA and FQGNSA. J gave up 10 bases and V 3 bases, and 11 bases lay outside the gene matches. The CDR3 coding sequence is TGTGCCAGCAGCTTTCCCGGGACTAGGGGATGGGAGCAGTTCTTC. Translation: CASSFPGTRGWEQFF. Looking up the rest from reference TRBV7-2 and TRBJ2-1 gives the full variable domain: GAGVSQSPSNKVTEKGKDVELRCDPISGHTALYWYRQSLGQGLEFLIYFQGNSAPDKSGLPSDRFSAERTGGSVSTLTIQRTQQEDSAVYLCASSFPGTRGWEQFFGPGTRLTVL.

The CDR3 reads CASSEIAGGHNEQFF. DNA for the CDR3: TGTGCCAGCAGTGAGATAGCGGGAGGTCACAATGAGCAGTTCTTC. The V and J genes are TRBV2 and TRBJ2-1; 10 bases agree with TRBD2. This CDR3 contains 15 residues. The V gene's germline CDR1 is SNHLY and CDR2 FYNNEI. With V trimmed by 3 bases and J by 5 bases, 4 bases remained unmatched.

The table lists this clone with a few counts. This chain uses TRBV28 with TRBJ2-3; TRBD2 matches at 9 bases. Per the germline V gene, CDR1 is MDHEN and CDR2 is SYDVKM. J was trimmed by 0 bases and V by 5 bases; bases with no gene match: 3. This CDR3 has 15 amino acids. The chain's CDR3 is CASSIAGASTDTQYF. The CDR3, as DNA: TGTGCCAGCAGTATAGCGGGGGCGAGCACAGATACGCAGTATTTT.

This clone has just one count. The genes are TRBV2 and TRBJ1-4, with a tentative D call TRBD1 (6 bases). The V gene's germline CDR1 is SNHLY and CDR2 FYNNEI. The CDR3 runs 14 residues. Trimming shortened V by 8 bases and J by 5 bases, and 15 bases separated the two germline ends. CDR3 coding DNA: TGTGCCAGCTGCTGTGACAGGCTCAATGAAAAACTGTTTTTT. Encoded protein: CASCCDRLNEKLFF.

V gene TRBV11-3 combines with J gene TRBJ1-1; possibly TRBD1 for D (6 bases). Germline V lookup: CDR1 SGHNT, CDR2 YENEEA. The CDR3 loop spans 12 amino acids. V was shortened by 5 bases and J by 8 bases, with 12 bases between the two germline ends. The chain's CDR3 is CASSQGQFEAFF. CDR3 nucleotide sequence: TGTGCCAGCAGCCAAGGACAGTTCGAAGCTTTCTTT.

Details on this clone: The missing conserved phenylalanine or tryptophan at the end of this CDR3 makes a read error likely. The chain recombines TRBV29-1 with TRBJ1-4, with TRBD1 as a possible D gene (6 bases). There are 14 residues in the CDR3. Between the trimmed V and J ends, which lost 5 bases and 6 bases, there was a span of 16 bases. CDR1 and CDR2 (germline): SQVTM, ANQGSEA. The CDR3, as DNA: TGCAGCGTTCAGTTGATGGGGGCAGATGAAAAACTGTTTCTT. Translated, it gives CSVQLMGADEKLFL.

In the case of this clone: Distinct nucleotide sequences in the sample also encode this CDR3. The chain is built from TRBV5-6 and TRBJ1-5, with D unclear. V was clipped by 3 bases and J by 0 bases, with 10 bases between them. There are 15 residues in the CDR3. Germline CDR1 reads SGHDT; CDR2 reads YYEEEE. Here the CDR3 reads CASSSGLYSNQPQHF. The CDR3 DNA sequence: TGTGCCAGCAGCTCCGGGTTGTATAGCAATCAGCCCCAGCATTTT.

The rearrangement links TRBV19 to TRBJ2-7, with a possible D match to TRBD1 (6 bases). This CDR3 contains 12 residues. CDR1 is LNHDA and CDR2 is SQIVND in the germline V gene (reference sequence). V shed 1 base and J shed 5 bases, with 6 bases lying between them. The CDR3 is CASSIGTDEQYF. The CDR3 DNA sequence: TGTGCCAGTAGTATAGGGACAGACGAGCAGTACTTC.

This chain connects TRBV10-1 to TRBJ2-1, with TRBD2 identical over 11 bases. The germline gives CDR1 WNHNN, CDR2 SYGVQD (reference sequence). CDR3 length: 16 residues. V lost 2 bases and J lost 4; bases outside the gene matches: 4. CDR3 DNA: TGCGCCAGCAGTGAGACTAGCGGGGGCCTTTACAATGAGCAGTTCTTC. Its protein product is CASSETSGGLYNEQFF.